The 18 T cell receptor beta chains listed next were all sequenced from one sample in a study of CD4 T cells in relation to SARS-CoV-2 and coronaviruses. Unexposed donor CD4+ T cells date from about 2011-2018, before the COVID-19 pandemic. Some clones are missing from TCRdb's copy, which holds only in-frame ones; the method was immunoSEQ multiplex PCR. In the table there are under 70,000 clones, 86% of which are singletons. Sequencing input: memory CD4+ T cells from PBMCs. The receptors were sampled from a human donor in good health.

The chain joins TRBV29-1 to TRBJ1-2; D unclear. Germline V lookup: CDR1 SQVTM, CDR2 ANQGSEA. There are 12 residues in the CDR3. Deletions cut 5 bases from V and 5 bases from J, with 12 bases between. CDR3 sequence (DNA): TGCAGCGTTTTCCAGGTTATGTATGGCTACACCTTC. It translates to CSVFQVMYGYTF.

The table lists this clone with a count of one. The chain carries TRBV10-3 and TRBJ2-5; TRBD2 matches at 13 bases. This CDR3 spans 15 amino acids. Germline CDR1 is ENHRY and CDR2 is SYGVKD. The V segment lost 6 bases and the J segment 1 base; nucleotides outside the gene matches: 2. This CDR3 reads CAISGTSGIQETQYF. As DNA, the CDR3 is TGTGCCATCAGCGGGACTAGCGGGATCCAAGAGACCCAGTACTTC.

V is TRBV7-3 and J is TRBJ2-1; TRBD2 matches 9 bases. The length of the CDR3 is 16 residues. Germline CDR1 is SGHTA and CDR2 is FQGTGA. After removal of 0 bases from V and 4 bases from J, the junction contained 4 bases not matched to a gene. The CDR3 sequence is CASSLTGLAGYNEQFF. CDR3 in DNA: TGTGCCAGCAGCTTAACGGGGCTAGCGGGATACAATGAGCAGTTCTTC.

This sequence joins TRBV18 and TRBJ1-2; 10 nucleotides line up with TRBD1. CDR1 and CDR2 (germline): KGHSH, LQKENI. This CDR3 region has 15 residues. V lost 0 bases to trimming and J lost 6 bases; unmatched junction nucleotides: 4. CDR3 bases: TGTGCCAGCTCACCACCAGACAGGGGGCTTAATGGCTACACCTTC. Its protein product is CASSPPDRGLNGYTF.

This clone has just one count. The chain uses TRBV28 and TRBJ2-7; the D gene is possibly TRBD2 (5 bases). The CDR3 extends over 11 amino acids. Per germline, CDR1 MDHEN and CDR2 SYDVKM. With 8 bases removed from V and 6 bases from J, the gap between germline ends came to 11 bases. The CDR3 bases are TGTGCCAGCGAACGAGGGCGCGAGCAGTACTTC. Encoded protein: CASERGREQYF.

The rearrangement links TRBV9 to TRBJ2-5; the match to TRBD1 covers 9 bases. The CDR3 runs 17 residues. Germline V gene lookup returns CDR1 SGDLS and CDR2 YYNGEE. The V and J ends lost 5 bases and 3 bases, in that order; junction bases with no gene match: 14. The CDR3 spells CASSPSPWGQGKETQYF. DNA of the CDR3: TGTGCCAGCAGTCCCTCTCCATGGGGACAGGGAAAAGAGACCCAGTACTTC. Variable domain in full (rest from reference TRBV9 and TRBJ2-5): DSGVTQTPKHLITATGQRVTLRCSPRSGDLSVYWYQQSLDQGLQFLIQYYNGEERAKGNILERFSAQQFPDLHSELNLSSLELGDSALYFCASSPSPWGQGKETQYFGPGTRLLVL.

The J gene is TRBJ2-7, the V gene TRBV28; no definite D call. Trimming removed 7 bases from V and 3 bases from J, with 10 bases in between. Looked up from germline, CDR1 is MDHEN and CDR2 is SYDVKM. This CDR3 spans 12 amino acids. The CDR3 spells CASTEQNYEQYF. DNA for the CDR3: TGTGCCAGCACCGAACAGAACTACGAGCAGTACTTC.

The chain carries TRBV14 and TRBJ2-1; D is possibly TRBD2 (5 bases). The germline gives CDR1 SGHDN, CDR2 FVKESK. V was clipped by 2 bases and J by 0 bases, with 11 bases between them. This CDR3 comprises 16 residues. CDR3 sequence: CASSQYTGSSYNEQFF. Written as DNA, the CDR3 is TGTGCCAGCAGCCAATATACGGGGAGCTCCTACAATGAGCAGTTCTTC.

This chain links TRBV28 with TRBJ2-7; D might be TRBD2 (5 bases). Trimming took 2 bases from V and 7 from J, leaving 12 bases between them. The CDR3 spans 13 residues. Per germline, CDR1 MDHEN and CDR2 SYDVKM. CDR3 in amino acids: CASSLPPPGEQYF. CDR3 nucleotides: TGTGCCAGCAGTTTACCACCGCCGGGAGAGCAGTACTTC.

The rearrangement links TRBV5-4 to TRBJ2-7, with 10 bases lining up with TRBD2. Germline CDR1 reads SGHNT; CDR2 reads YYREEE (reference sequence). The CDR3 is 15 amino acids. V shed 5 bases and J 0 bases; nucleotides not matched to a gene: 5. The CDR3 sequence is CASSLAGVVSYEQYF. The CDR3 DNA follows: TGTGCCAGCAGTCTAGCGGGAGTAGTCTCCTACGAGCAGTACTTC.

The rearrangement links TRBV6-6 to TRBJ2-5; TRBD2 aligns across 8 bases. Germline-derived CDR1 and CDR2 are MNHNY and SVGAGI (reference sequence). CDR3 size: 14 residues. The junction had 10 bases not matched to a gene; V was cut back by 8 bases and J by 5 bases. CDR3 region: CASVRGGSQETQYF. As DNA, the CDR3 is TGTGCCAGCGTCCGGGGGGGCTCCCAGGAGACCCAGTACTTC.

The chain employs TRBV11-2 and TRBJ2-1, with 8 positions matching TRBD2. CDR3 length: 16 amino acids. Germline assignment: CDR1 SGHAT and CDR2 FQNNGV. V dropped 4 bases and J dropped 5; count of bases not matched to a gene: 10. CDR3 loop: CASSSQAGTSHNEQFF. DNA of the CDR3: TGTGCCAGCAGCTCGCAAGCCGGGACTAGTCACAATGAGCAGTTCTTC.

In its sample, this clone was seen once. The chain joins TRBV24-1 to TRBJ2-7; 10 positions agree with TRBD1. CDR3 length: 15 amino acids. Trimming removed 2 bases from V and 2 bases from J; junction bases left unmatched: 2. Germline CDR1 KGHDR, CDR2 SFDVKD. CDR3 region: CATSDSGTGAYEQYF. In nucleotides, the CDR3 is TGTGCCACCAGTGATTCCGGGACAGGGGCCTACGAGCAGTACTTC.

This clone was found once. The chain carries TRBV6-5 and TRBJ2-7, with D perhaps assigned TRBD1 or TRBD2 (5 bases each). In germline, CDR1 is MNHEY, CDR2 SVGAGI. Trimming removed 5 bases from V and 5 bases from J, with 16 bases in between. The CDR3 is 14 residues long. Written as DNA, the CDR3 is TGTGCCAGCAGTACTTTCGGGACGGTGGACGAGCAGTACTTC. Protein product: CASSTFGTVDEQYF.

The V gene is TRBV28, the J gene TRBJ2-5, with TRBD2 identical over 8 bases. Trimming at V came to 6 bases and at J to 4 bases, leaving 13 bases not matched to a gene. The germline gives CDR1 MDHEN, CDR2 SYDVKM. The CDR3 has 16 amino acids. CDR3 sequence (DNA): TGTGCCAGCAGCCAGCGGGAGACGGCATTGAGAGAGACCCAGTACTTC. It translates to CASSQRETALRETQYF.

J is TRBJ2-1 and V is TRBV4-1; D gene unclear. CDR1 and CDR2 from the germline V gene are MGHRA and YSYEKL. The CDR3 spans 14 residues. The V end lost 6 bases, the J end lost 0 bases, and 9 bases lay between the germline ends. CDR3 loop: CASRGLSSYNEQFF. CDR3 nucleotides: TGCGCCAGCAGGGGTTTGAGCTCCTACAATGAGCAGTTCTTC.

The chain recombines TRBV7-9 with TRBJ2-1; D is unresolved. The ends were cut back, 6 bases at V and 8 bases at J, with 11 bases in the middle. Germline V gene data show CDR1 as SEHNR and CDR2 as FQNEAQ (reference sequence). This CDR3 spans 12 amino acids. The CDR3 region has the DNA TGTGCCAGCAGGGGCCCGGTCGATGAGCAGTTCTTC. Amino acids: CASRGPVDEQFF.

The CDR3 loop is CASSFGQSSYEQYF. The CDR3 nucleotides are TGCGCCAGCAGCTTTGGGCAGAGCTCCTACGAGCAGTACTTC. The chain recombines TRBV5-1 with TRBJ2-7, with unresolved D. This CDR3 region has 14 residues. The germline gives CDR1 SGHRS, CDR2 YFSETQ. V lost 2 bases, J lost 0 bases, and 9 bases lay in between.